This T cell receptor (beta chain) comes out of a study of shared clonotypes between healthy human individuals. Turning to the study itself: Aged 18 to 49, the donors were a couple of women and a few men.

Sorted-subset replicate PCRs used about 0.2 ug DNA, approximately 33,000 T cell genomes. The protocol was immunoSEQ multiplex PCR, while the TCRdb copy is restricted to in-frame clones and leaves out a portion. The repertoire holds about 1 million clones, with more than 60% as singletons. The authors divided CD4+ cells into CD45RA+ naive and CD45RA-negative memory subsets. The specimen sequenced was memory CD4+ T cells sorted from blood. Subset here: CD45RA-negative fraction. The sequence derives from a man between 18 and 35 years old in good health.

CDR3 nucleotides: TGTGCCAGCAGCCAAGATCCGGGGCCAGGGGGCGACCGTATCTACGAGCAGTACTTC. Translating gives CASSQDPGPGGDRIYEQYF. The gene calls are TRBV4-2 and TRBJ2-7, with TRBD1 identical over 8 bases. The CDR3 is made up of 19 amino acids. Germline V gene lookup returns CDR1 LGHNA and CDR2 YNFKEQ. Trimming removed 0 bases from V and 3 bases from J; junction bases left unmatched: 16.